The TCR beta chain under discussion was sequenced for a study of OX40 agonist ivuxolimab in advanced cancers. Across the study: Each dose-escalation patient presented with hepatocellular carcinoma, melanoma, renal cell or head and neck cancer. Subjects had a mean age of about 65 years, with a range of roughly 23 to 80; more than 75% were male.

Measured with immunoSEQ multiplex PCR; TCRdb has only the in-frame clones, and not every one. The profile shows roughly 76,000 clones, 91% of them singletons. Study-wide results and caveats: Researchers did not establish what antigens the expanded peripheral T cells target.

This CDR3 has 16 residues. Between the trimmed V and J ends, which lost 4 bases and 1 base, there was a span of 15 bases. Germline assignment: CDR1 LNHDA and CDR2 SQIVND (reference sequence). Notes on this clone: Its cognate antigen is unknown.

The chain combines TRBV19 with TRBJ2-3; perhaps TRBD2 as D (5 bases). Material: CD4+ or CD8+ T cells sorted from blood, obtained in a trial of the OX40 agonist ivuxolimab. This TCR derives from an adult with an advanced solid tumor such as melanoma, head and neck, liver or kidney cancer. CDR3 sequence: CASSTMKGVGTDTQYF. CDR3 coding DNA: TGTGCCAGTAGTACCATGAAGGGAGTAGGCACAGATACGCAGTATTTT.